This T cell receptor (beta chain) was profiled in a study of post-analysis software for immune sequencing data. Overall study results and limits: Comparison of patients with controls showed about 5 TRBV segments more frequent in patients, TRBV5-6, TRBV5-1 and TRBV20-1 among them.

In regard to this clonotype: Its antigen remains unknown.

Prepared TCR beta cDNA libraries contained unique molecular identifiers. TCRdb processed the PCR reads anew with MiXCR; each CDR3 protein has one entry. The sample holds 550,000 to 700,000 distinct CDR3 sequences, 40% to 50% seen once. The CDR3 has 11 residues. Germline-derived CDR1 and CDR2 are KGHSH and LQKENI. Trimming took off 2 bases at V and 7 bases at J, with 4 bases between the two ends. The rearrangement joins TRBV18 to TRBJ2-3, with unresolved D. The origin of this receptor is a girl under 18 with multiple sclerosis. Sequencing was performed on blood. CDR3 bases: TGTGCCAGCTCACCAGAGAATACGCAGTATTTT. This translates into CASSPENTQYF. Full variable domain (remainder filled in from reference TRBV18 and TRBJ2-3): NAGVMQNPRHLVRRRGQEARLRCSPMKGHSHVYWYRQLPEEGLKFMVYLQKENIIDESGMPKERFSAEFPKEGPSILRIQQVVRGDSAAYFCASSPENTQYFGPGTRLTVL.